One sample yielded the 24 T cell receptor beta chains listed below, sequenced in a study of pediatric ulcerative colitis. Data came from immunoSEQ multiplex PCR; TCRdb stores just in-frame clones and leaves some out. The sample yields 55,000 to 80,000 clones, 70% to 80% seen once. The sample was blood. These receptors all come from a boy aged 5-17 years with moderate ulcerative colitis.

This chain links TRBV5-1 with TRBJ2-7; D is unclear. The CDR3 is 14 amino acids. V dropped 0 bases and J dropped 3 bases, with 10 bases sitting between them. Germline CDR1 reads SGHRS; CDR2 reads YFSETQ. The DNA of the CDR3 is TGCGCCAGCAGCTTGGCGCAGGATCGCTACGAGCAGTACTTC. Protein sequence: CASSLAQDRYEQYF. The variable domain in full, with the rest retrieved from reference TRBV5-1 and TRBJ2-7, is KAGVTQTPRYLIKTRGQQVTLSCSPISGHRSVSWYQQTPGQGLQFLFEYFSETQRNKGNFPGRFSGRQFSNSRSEMNVSTLELGDSALYLCASSLAQDRYEQYFGPGTRLTVT.

This chain links TRBV6-6 with TRBJ1-5; TRBD1 aligns across 7 bases. This CDR3 has 16 amino acids. Trimming at V came to 6 bases and at J to 0 bases, leaving 8 bases not matched to a gene. Germline-derived CDR1 and CDR2 are MNHNY and SVGAGI (reference sequence). CDR3 sequence: CASRGITGVSNQPQHF. CDR3 DNA: TGTGCCAGCAGGGGCATTACAGGGGTTAGCAATCAGCCCCAGCATTTT.

V and J are TRBV4-1 and TRBJ1-3, with D uncertain. The V and J ends lost 0 bases and 0 bases respectively, with 18 bases between them. CDR1 MGHRA and CDR2 YSYEKL come from the germline V gene. The CDR3 totals 19 residues. This chain's CDR3 is CASSQDLVMRAHSGNTIYF. The CDR3 DNA sequence: TGCGCCAGCAGCCAAGATTTAGTAATGAGGGCCCACTCTGGAAACACCATATATTTT.

The V gene is TRBV19, the J gene TRBJ2-1; the D is unclear. The CDR3 contains 14 residues. From germline, CDR1 is LNHDA and CDR2 SQIVND (reference sequence). Between the trimmed V and J ends, which lost 5 bases and 2 bases, there was a span of 10 bases. The CDR3 is CASSPLNPYNEQFF. The CDR3 DNA reads as TGTGCCAGTAGTCCCCTCAATCCCTACAATGAGCAGTTCTTC. The full variable domain, completed using reference TRBV19 and TRBJ2-1, is DGGITQSPKYLFRKEGQNVTLSCEQNLNHDAMYWYRQDPGQGLRLIYYSQIVNDFQKGDIAEGYSVSREKKESFPLTVTSAQKNPTAFYLCASSPLNPYNEQFFGPGTRLTVL.

This chain connects TRBV5-1 to TRBJ1-2; TRBD1 matches at 8 bases. The ends lost 3 bases at V and 1 base at J; junction bases unmatched: 11. Germline V gene data show CDR1 as SGHRS and CDR2 as YFSETQ. CDR3 length equals 17 residues. CDR3 protein: CASSWGDRSSYNYGYTF. The CDR3 DNA reads as TGCGCCAGCAGCTGGGGGGACAGGAGCTCCTATAACTATGGCTACACCTTC.

The gene calls are TRBV10-1 and TRBJ2-3; no definite D call. Looked up from germline, CDR1 is WNHNN and CDR2 is SYGVQD (reference sequence). Deletions cut 0 bases from V and 2 bases from J, with 9 bases between. There are 15 residues in the CDR3. The CDR3 region has the DNA TGCGCCAGCAGTGAGTCTGGCAGCCTCACAGATACGCAGTATTTT. This gives the protein CASSESGSLTDTQYF.

This chain uses TRBV5-4 with TRBJ1-1, with 7 bases fitting TRBD1. The CDR3 runs 15 residues. The germline V gene has CDR1 SGHNT and CDR2 YYREEE (reference sequence). The V and J ends lost 4 bases and 0 bases, in that order; junction bases with no gene match: 6. For the CDR3, the DNA is TGTGCCAGCAGCCTCATGGGACAGATGAACACTGAAGCTTTCTTT. Protein: CASSLMGQMNTEAFF.

The gene calls are TRBV12-5 and TRBJ2-1, with 8 bases identical to TRBD2. V lost 3 bases and J lost 8; bases outside the gene matches: 9. The CDR3 covers 15 residues. CDR1 LGHNT and CDR2 FRNRAP come from the germline V gene. The CDR3 DNA reads as TGTGCTAGTGGTTTTGGAGCGGGGGAGGCGGATGAGCAGTTCTTC. Its protein product is CASGFGAGEADEQFF.

The chain links TRBV6-6 to TRBJ2-2, with 7 bases fitting TRBD1. This CDR3 region has 13 residues. Germline CDR1 MNHNY, CDR2 SVGAGI (reference sequence). J gave up 5 bases and V 5 bases, and 2 bases lay outside the gene matches. The DNA for the CDR3 is TGTGCCAGCAGTCCCAGGGGGACCGGGGAGCTGTTTTTT. This encodes CASSPRGTGELFF.

The V gene is TRBV18, the J gene TRBJ2-5; D is possibly TRBD1 or TRBD2 (5 bases each). The CDR3 contains 16 residues. Trimming cost V 6 bases and J 0 bases, with 17 bases left between them. Germline CDR1 reads KGHSH; CDR2 reads LQKENI. For the CDR3, the DNA is TGTGCCAGCTCGCCAAGGGGAAGGAGGAACCAAGAGACCCAGTACTTC. Its protein product is CASSPRGRRNQETQYF.

This chain uses TRBV4-1 with TRBJ2-2; D is ambiguous. The V and J ends lost 0 bases and 5 bases respectively, with 10 bases between them. The CDR3 loop spans 15 amino acids. CDR1 and CDR2 from the germline V gene are MGHRA and YSYEKL. The CDR3 here is CASSQDLRETGELFF. CDR3 in DNA: TGCGCCAGCAGCCAAGATCTCCGAGAAACCGGGGAGCTGTTTTTT.

This clone was counted only a few times. The chain joins TRBV19 to TRBJ1-5; 8 bases map to TRBD1. Trimming cost V 7 bases and J 4 bases; bases outside gene matches: 9. The CDR3 is made up of 15 amino acids. CDR1 LNHDA and CDR2 SQIVND come from the germline V gene (reference sequence). CDR3 coding DNA: TGTGCCAGTAAAGACAGGGGTTCGGCAAATCAGCCCCAGCATTTT. Translating it yields CASKDRGSANQPQHF.

J is TRBJ2-3 and V is TRBV9, with 7 bases matching TRBD2. Trimming removed 4 bases from V and 1 base from J; junction bases left unmatched: 6. This CDR3 is built from 15 residues. Germline V lookup: CDR1 SGDLS, CDR2 YYNGEE. CDR3 DNA: TGTGCCAGCAGCCAAGAGCGGGACCGCACAGATACGCAGTATTTT. Residues: CASSQERDRTDTQYF.

This clone has a single count. This sequence joins TRBV27 and TRBJ2-1; 10 nucleotides line up with TRBD1. V gave up 7 bases and J gave up 8 bases; unmatched junction bases: 14. The CDR3 is 16 amino acids. Germline CDR1 reads MNHEY; CDR2 reads SMNVEV (reference sequence). CDR3 in amino acids: CASNILPPDRGHEQFF. The CDR3 DNA is TGTGCCAGCAACATCCTCCCCCCCGACAGGGGGCATGAGCAGTTCTTC.

V and J are TRBV6-5 and TRBJ1-4; D might be TRBD1 (5 bases). This CDR3 contains 12 residues. Germline CDR1 and CDR2: MNHEY and SVGAGI. The V gene lost 2 bases and the J gene lost 7 bases, with 5 bases spanning the gap. CDR3: CASSYTGEKLFF. CDR3 coding DNA: TGTGCCAGCAGTTACACAGGTGAAAAACTGTTTTTT.

This chain uses TRBV5-4 with TRBJ2-3, with 7 bases lining up with TRBD2. CDR3 size: 15 residues. Germline V gives CDR1 SGHNT, CDR2 YYREEE (reference sequence). V lost 3 bases to trimming and J lost 1 base; unmatched junction nucleotides: 5. The CDR3 DNA reads as TGTGCCAGCAGCTCCGGGGGGTCGCGCACAGATACGCAGTATTTT. This sequence encodes CASSSGGSRTDTQYF.

The genes are TRBV6-6 and TRBJ1-5, with D unclear. Germline-derived CDR1 and CDR2 are MNHNY and SVGAGI (reference sequence). The CDR3 totals 16 residues. Trimming removed 8 bases from V and 0 bases from J, with 17 bases in between. The CDR3 sequence: CASSSWFANSNQPQHF. Here the CDR3 DNA reads TGTGCCAGCTCGTCGTGGTTCGCTAATAGCAATCAGCCCCAGCATTTT.

This clone has just a few counts. V is TRBV10-2 and J is TRBJ2-7, with a tentative D call TRBD2 (7 bases). The CDR3 runs 14 residues. CDR1 WSHSY and CDR2 SAAADI come from the germline V gene. The V end was cut by 3 bases, the J end by 3 bases, with 12 bases between. The CDR3 protein is CASSDGGQFYEQYF. The DNA for the CDR3 is TGCGCCAGCAGTGACGGGGGGCAATTCTACGAGCAGTACTTC.

V gene TRBV29-1 combines with J gene TRBJ1-2; a weak D match, TRBD1 (5 bases). Per germline, CDR1 SQVTM and CDR2 ANQGSEA. Trimming removed 5 bases from V and 4 bases from J, with 14 bases in between. The CDR3 sequence is 13 residues long. The CDR3 DNA follows: TGCAGCGTTTCCCAGGGAAACCCCTATGGCTACACCTTC. This translates into CSVSQGNPYGYTF.

This chain joins TRBV6-4 and TRBJ2-1; 12 bases are a match to TRBD2. CDR3 length: 14 amino acids. The germline CDR1 and CDR2 sequences are MRHNA and SNTAGT. V lost 3 bases and J lost 11; bases outside the gene matches: 5. CDR3 coding DNA: TGTGCCAGCAGTGATCCGACTAGCGGGAGACAGCAGTTCTTC. Its protein product is CASSDPTSGRQQFF.

The gene calls are TRBV5-4 and TRBJ1-1, with D uncertain. Germline V gene data show CDR1 as SGHNT and CDR2 as YYREEE (reference sequence). The CDR3 consists of 12 residues. V lost 6 bases to trimming and J lost 1 base, with 7 bases between them. The CDR3 is CASKGRNTEAFF. The CDR3 DNA sequence: TGTGCCAGCAAGGGCCGGAACACTGAAGCTTTCTTT.

The rearrangement links TRBV5-4 to TRBJ2-6; D is undetermined. The CDR3 length is 16 residues. The germline gives CDR1 SGHNT, CDR2 YYREEE (reference sequence). With 2 bases removed from V and 2 bases from J, the gap between germline ends came to 11 bases. The CDR3 sequence: CASSFGSPTGANVLTF. The CDR3 nucleotides are TGTGCCAGCAGCTTCGGCTCTCCAACTGGGGCCAACGTCCTGACTTTC.

The chain recombines TRBV7-9 with TRBJ1-2; D perhaps matches TRBD1 (5 bases). Germline V lookup: CDR1 SEHNR, CDR2 FQNEAQ (reference sequence). The CDR3 consists of 14 residues. V shed 5 bases and J shed 2 bases, with 12 bases lying between them. CDR3 sequence (DNA): TGTGCCAGCAGCCCGGGGGTAATAAACTATGGCTACACCTTC. It specifies CASSPGVINYGYTF. Full variable domain (outside the CDR3, taken from reference TRBV7-9 and TRBJ1-2): DTGVSQNPRHKITKRGQNVTFRCDPISEHNRLYWYRQTLGQGPEFLTYFQNEAQLEKSRLLSDRFSAERPKGSFSTLEIQRTEQGDSAMYLCASSPGVINYGYTFGSGTRLTVV.

This clone appeared a single time. V is TRBV5-1 and J is TRBJ2-5; D is ambiguous. This CDR3 comprises 16 residues. From germline, CDR1 is SGHRS and CDR2 YFSETQ. The V end was cut by 2 bases, the J end by 1 base, with 15 bases between. In nucleotides, the CDR3 is TGCGCCAGCAGCTTAAAGCCGGGTATTGGCCAAGAGACCCAGTACTTC. Its translation: CASSLKPGIGQETQYF.